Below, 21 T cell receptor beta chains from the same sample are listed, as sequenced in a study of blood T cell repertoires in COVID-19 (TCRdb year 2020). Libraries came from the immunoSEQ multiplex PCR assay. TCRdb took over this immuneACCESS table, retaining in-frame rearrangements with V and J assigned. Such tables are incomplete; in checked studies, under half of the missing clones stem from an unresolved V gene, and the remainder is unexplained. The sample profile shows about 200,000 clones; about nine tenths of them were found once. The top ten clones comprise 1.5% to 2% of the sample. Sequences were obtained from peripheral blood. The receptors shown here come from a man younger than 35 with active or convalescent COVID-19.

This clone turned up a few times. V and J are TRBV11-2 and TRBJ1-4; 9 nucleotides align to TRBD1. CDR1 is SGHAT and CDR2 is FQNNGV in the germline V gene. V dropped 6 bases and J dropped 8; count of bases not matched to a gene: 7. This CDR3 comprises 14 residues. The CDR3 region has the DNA TGTGCCAGCAGTACGATTGGGACAGGGGAAAAACTGTTTTTT. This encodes CASSTIGTGEKLFF.

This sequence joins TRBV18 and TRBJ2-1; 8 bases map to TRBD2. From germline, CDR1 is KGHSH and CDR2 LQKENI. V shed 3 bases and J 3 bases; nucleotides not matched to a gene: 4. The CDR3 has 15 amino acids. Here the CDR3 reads CASSPGGGSYNEQFF. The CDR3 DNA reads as TGTGCCAGCTCACCCGGCGGGGGGAGCTACAATGAGCAGTTCTTC.

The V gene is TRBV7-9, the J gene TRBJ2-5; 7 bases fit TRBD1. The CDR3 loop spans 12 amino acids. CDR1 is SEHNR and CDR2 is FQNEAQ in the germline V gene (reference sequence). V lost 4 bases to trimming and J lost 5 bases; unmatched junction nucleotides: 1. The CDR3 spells CASSSTGETQYF. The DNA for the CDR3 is TGTGCCAGCAGCTCGACAGGGGAGACCCAGTACTTC.

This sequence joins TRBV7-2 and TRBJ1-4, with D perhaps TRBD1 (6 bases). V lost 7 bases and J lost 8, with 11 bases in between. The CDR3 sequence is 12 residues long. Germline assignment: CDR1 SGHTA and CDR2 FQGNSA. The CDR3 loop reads CASMGAGEKLFF. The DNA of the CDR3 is TGTGCCAGCATGGGGGCCGGGGAAAAACTGTTTTTT.

The CDR3, as DNA: TGTGCCAGCAGCTTGGTCGACAGGGGCTACGAGCAGTACTTC. As protein: CASSLVDRGYEQYF. The V and J genes are TRBV5-6 and TRBJ2-7; 8 nucleotides line up with TRBD1. Germline assignment: CDR1 SGHDT and CDR2 YYEEEE. Trimming took 0 bases from V and 3 from J; bases not matched to a gene: 2. This CDR3 region has 14 residues. Full variable domain (outside the CDR3, taken from reference TRBV5-6 and TRBJ2-7): DAGVTQSPTHLIKTRGQQVTLRCSPKSGHDTVSWYQQALGQGPQFIFQYYEEEERQRGNFPDRFSGHQFPNYSSELNVNALLLGDSALYLCASSLVDRGYEQYFGPGTRLTVT.

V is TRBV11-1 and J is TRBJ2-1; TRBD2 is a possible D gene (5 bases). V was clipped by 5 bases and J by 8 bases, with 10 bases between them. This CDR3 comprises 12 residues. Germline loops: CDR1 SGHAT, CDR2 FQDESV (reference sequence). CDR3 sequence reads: CASSATSYEQFF. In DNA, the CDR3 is TGTGCCAGCAGCGCTACTAGTTATGAGCAGTTCTTC. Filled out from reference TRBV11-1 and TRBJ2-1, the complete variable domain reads EAEVAQSPRYKITEKSQAVAFWCDPISGHATLYWYRQILGQGPELLVQFQDESVVDDSQLPKDRFSAERLKGVDSTLKIQPAELGDSAMYLCASSATSYEQFFGPGTRLTVL.

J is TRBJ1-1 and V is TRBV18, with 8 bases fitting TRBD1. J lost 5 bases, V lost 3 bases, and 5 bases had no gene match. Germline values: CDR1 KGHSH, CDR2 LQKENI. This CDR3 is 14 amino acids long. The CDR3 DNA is TGTGCCAGCTCACCGAACCAGGGGGCGACTGAAGCTTTCTTT. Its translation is CASSPNQGATEAFF.

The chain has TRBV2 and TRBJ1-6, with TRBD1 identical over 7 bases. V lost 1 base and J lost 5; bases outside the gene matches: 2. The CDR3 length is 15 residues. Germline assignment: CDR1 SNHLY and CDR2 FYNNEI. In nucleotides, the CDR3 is TGTGCCAGCAGTGAAGGGGACAGCGATAATTCACCCCTCCACTTT. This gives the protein CASSEGDSDNSPLHF.

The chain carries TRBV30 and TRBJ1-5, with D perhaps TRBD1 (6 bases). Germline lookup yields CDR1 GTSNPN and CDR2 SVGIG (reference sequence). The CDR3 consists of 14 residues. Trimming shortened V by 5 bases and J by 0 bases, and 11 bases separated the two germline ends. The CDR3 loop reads CAWGGQNSNQPQHF. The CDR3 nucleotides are TGTGCCTGGGGTGGACAGAATAGCAATCAGCCCCAGCATTTT.

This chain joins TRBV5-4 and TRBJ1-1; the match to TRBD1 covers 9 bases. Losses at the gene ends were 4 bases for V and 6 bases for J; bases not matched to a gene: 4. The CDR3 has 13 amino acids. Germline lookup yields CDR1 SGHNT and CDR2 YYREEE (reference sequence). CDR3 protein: CASSQDRGAEAFF. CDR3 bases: TGTGCCAGCAGCCAGGACAGGGGAGCTGAAGCTTTCTTT. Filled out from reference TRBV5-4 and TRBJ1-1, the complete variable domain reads ETGVTQSPTHLIKTRGQQVTLRCSSQSGHNTVSWYQQALGQGPQFIFQYYREEENGRGNFPPRFSGLQFPNYSSELNVNALELDDSALYLCASSQDRGAEAFFGQGTRLTVV.

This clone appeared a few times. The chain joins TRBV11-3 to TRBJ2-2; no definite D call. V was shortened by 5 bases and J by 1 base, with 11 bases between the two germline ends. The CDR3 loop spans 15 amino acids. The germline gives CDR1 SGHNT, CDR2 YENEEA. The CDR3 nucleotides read TGTGCCAGCAGCCCGACGGCGGTGAACACCGGGGAGCTGTTTTTT. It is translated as CASSPTAVNTGELFF.

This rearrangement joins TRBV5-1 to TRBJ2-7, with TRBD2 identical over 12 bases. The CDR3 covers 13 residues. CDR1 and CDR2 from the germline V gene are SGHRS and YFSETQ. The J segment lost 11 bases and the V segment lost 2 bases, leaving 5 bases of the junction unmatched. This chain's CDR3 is CASSLLAGGFKYF. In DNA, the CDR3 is TGCGCCAGCAGCTTACTAGCGGGGGGTTTTAAGTACTTC.

The DNA for the CDR3 is TGCGCCAGCGAAGAGGGGGAGGGTAGTGGCTACACCTTC. It specifies CASEEGEGSGYTF. The V gene is TRBV5-1, the J gene TRBJ1-2, with D possibly TRBD1 on 6 matching bases. The CDR3 has 13 residues. V was shortened by 7 bases and J by 7 bases, with 17 bases between the two germline ends. The germline V gene encodes CDR1 SGHRS and CDR2 YFSETQ.

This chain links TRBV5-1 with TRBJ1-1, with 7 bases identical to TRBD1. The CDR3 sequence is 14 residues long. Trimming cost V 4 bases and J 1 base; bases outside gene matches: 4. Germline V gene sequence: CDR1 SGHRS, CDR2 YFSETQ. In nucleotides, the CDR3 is TGCGCCAGCAGCACCGGGACAGCGAACACTGAAGCTTTCTTT. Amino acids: CASSTGTANTEAFF.

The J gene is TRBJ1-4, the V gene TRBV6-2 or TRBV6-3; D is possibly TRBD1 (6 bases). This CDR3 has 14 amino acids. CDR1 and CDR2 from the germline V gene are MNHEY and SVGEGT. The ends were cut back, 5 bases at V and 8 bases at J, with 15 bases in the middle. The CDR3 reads CASSTAGAQEKLFF. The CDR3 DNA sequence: TGTGCCAGCAGTACGGCGGGGGCACAGGAAAAACTGTTTTTT.

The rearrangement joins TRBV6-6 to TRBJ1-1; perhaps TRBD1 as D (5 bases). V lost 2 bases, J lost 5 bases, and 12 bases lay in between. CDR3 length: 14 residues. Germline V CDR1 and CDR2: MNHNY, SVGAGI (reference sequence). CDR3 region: CASSYHRTRTEAFF. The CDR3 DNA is TGTGCCAGCAGTTACCACAGGACGAGGACTGAAGCTTTCTTT.

This chain's CDR3 is CASRGAGSSEQYF. In nucleotides, the CDR3 is TGTGCCAGCAGAGGGGCAGGGTCAAGCGAGCAGTACTTC. The rearrangement uses TRBV3-1 (or the pseudogene TRBV3-2) and TRBJ2-7; D might be TRBD1 (5 bases). From germline, CDR1 is LGHDT and CDR2 YNNKEL (reference sequence). V lost 6 bases to trimming and J lost 6 bases, with 15 bases between them. The CDR3 extends over 13 amino acids.

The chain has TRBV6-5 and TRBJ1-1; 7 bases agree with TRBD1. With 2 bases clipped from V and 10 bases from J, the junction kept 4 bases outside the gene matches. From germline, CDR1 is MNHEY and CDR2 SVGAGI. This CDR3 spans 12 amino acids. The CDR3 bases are TGTGCCAGCAGTTACCAGACAGGGAGAGCTTTCTTT. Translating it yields CASSYQTGRAFF.

As DNA, the CDR3 is TGTGCCAGCAGTGAAGTGGGGGGTTTCCGTGGCTACACCTTC. It is translated as CASSEVGGFRGYTF. The chain is built from TRBV2 and TRBJ1-2; D is possibly TRBD1 (5 bases). Trimming pared 1 base from V and 7 bases from J, leaving 13 bases between. The length of the CDR3 is 14 residues. From germline, CDR1 is SNHLY and CDR2 FYNNEI.

The CDR3 here is CASSTTGGKVDYQPQHF. DNA for the CDR3: TGCGCCAGCAGCACGACAGGGGGCAAGGTGGATTATCAGCCCCAGCATTTT. The chain joins TRBV4-1 to TRBJ1-5, with 10 positions matching TRBD1. The ends lost 5 bases at V and 5 bases at J; junction bases unmatched: 12. The CDR3 is 17 residues long. Germline values: CDR1 MGHRA, CDR2 YSYEKL.

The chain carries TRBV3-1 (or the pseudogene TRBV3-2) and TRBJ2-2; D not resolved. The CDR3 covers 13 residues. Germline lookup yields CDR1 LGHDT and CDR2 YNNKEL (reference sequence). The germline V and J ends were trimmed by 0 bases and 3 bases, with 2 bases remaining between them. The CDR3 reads CASSQDDTGELFF. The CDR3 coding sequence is TGTGCCAGCAGCCAAGACGACACCGGGGAGCTGTTTTTT.